The rows below give T cell receptor beta chains drawn from one sample of a study of technical replicates of blood from a few donors. The data were produced by immunoSEQ multiplex PCR, yet TCRdb's version contains in-frame clones alone and is incomplete. The sample shows about 85,000 clones, about 94% of them seen only once. Sequenced sample: T cells isolated from PBMCs. These receptor sequences come from a human donor in good health. CDR3s include the opening cysteine and the closing phenylalanine or tryptophan. A D gene is named only where the DNA matches it firmly. Clone size is shown for a subset of rows, as once, few, many or a class of expanded clone.

d_call	v_call	clone_size	j_call	cdr3_aa	cdr3_nt
TRBD2	TRBV6-1	-	TRBJ2-5	CAAGTRDSETQYF	TGTGCCGCCGGGACTAGAGATTCAGAGACCCAGTACTTC
TRBD2	TRBV4-2	-	TRBJ2-7	CASSHYSGSANEQYF	TGTGCCAGCAGCCATTATAGCGGGAGTGCCAACGAGCAGTACTTC
TRBD2	TRBV25-1	-	TRBJ2-1	CASSPSGLVEQFF	TGTGCCAGCAGTCCGTCGGGACTAGTTGAGCAGTTCTTC
-	TRBV29-1	-	TRBJ2-1	CSLRVGNEQFF	TGCAGCCTCAGGGTAGGAAATGAGCAGTTCTTC
-	TRBV5-1	-	TRBJ1-4	CASSLNGGQHEKLFF	TGCGCCAGCAGCTTGAATGGCGGACAACATGAAAAACTGTTTTTT
TRBD1	TRBV7-9	-	TRBJ1-2	CASSPRDSITYGYTF	TGTGCCAGCAGCCCAAGGGACAGTATCACCTATGGCTACACCTTC
-	TRBV2	once	TRBJ2-7	CASSHGRGRAYEQYF	TGTGCCAGCAGCCATGGGAGGGGGAGGGCCTACGAGCAGTACTTC
TRBD1	TRBV6-5	-	TRBJ1-5	CASRLTGEQPQHF	TGTGCCAGCAGACTCACAGGGGAACAGCCCCAGCATTTT
TRBD2	TRBV9	-	TRBJ2-7	CASSVVAGGVFEQYF	TGTGCCAGCAGCGTAGTGGCGGGAGGAGTATTCGAGCAGTACTTC
TRBD1	TRBV6-6	-	TRBJ1-4	CASSYFTGAVEKLFF	TGTGCCAGCAGTTACTTTACAGGGGCGGTAGAAAAACTGTTTTTT
TRBD2	TRBV7-9	-	TRBJ2-7	CASSPASGGSYEQYF	TGTGCCAGCAGCCCCGCTTCGGGAGGCTCCTACGAGCAGTACTTC
-	TRBV14	-	TRBJ2-2	CASSQQIADTGELFF	TGTGCCAGCAGCCAACAGATTGCAGACACCGGGGAGCTGTTTTTT
-	TRBV18	once	TRBJ1-2	CASSPGENYGYTF	TGTGCCAGCTCACCAGGAGAAAACTATGGCTACACCTTC
-	TRBV2	-	TRBJ2-5	CASSAEETQYF	TGTGCCAGCAGCGCGGAAGAGACCCAGTACTTC
-	TRBV19	-	TRBJ2-7	CASSIGQSFSYEQYF	TGTGCCAGTAGTATCGGACAGAGTTTCTCCTACGAGCAGTACTTC
-	TRBV7-9	-	TRBJ2-7	CASSLGYRNYEQYF	TGTGCCAGCAGCTTGGGCTATAGGAACTACGAGCAGTACTTC
-	TRBV7-6	-	TRBJ2-5	CASSEESGRETQYF	TGTGCCAGCAGCGAGGAGAGTGGGAGAGAGACCCAGTACTTC
TRBD1	TRBV6-5	-	TRBJ2-1	CASSRQGAGINEQFF	TGTGCCAGCAGTCGACAGGGGGCGGGAATTAATGAGCAGTTCTTC
-	TRBV29-1	-	TRBJ2-1	CSVEVGSSYNEQFF	TGCAGCGTTGAAGTTGGGAGCTCCTACAATGAGCAGTTCTTC
TRBD1	TRBV27	-	TRBJ2-5	CASSLVPRTGIEETQYF	TGTGCCAGCAGTTTGGTTCCGCGGACAGGGATTGAGGAGACCCAGTACTTC
TRBD2	TRBV5-1	-	TRBJ2-1	CASSPGLADNEQFF	TGCGCCAGCAGCCCGGGACTAGCGGACAATGAGCAGTTCTTC
-	TRBV27	-	TRBJ2-2	CASRRREDGGELFF	TGTGCCAGCAGACGCAGGGAGGATGGCGGGGAGCTGTTTTTT
TRBD2	TRBV2	-	TRBJ2-5	CAGGQRGGQETQYF	TGTGCAGGGGGCCAGCGGGGGGGGCAAGAGACCCAGTACTTC
-	TRBV5-4	-	TRBJ1-3	CASSLDVYPSGNTIYF	TGTGCCAGCAGCTTGGATGTGTATCCCTCTGGAAACACCATATATTTT
-	TRBV4-1	-	TRBJ1-1	CASSRSGNLNTEAFF	TGCGCCAGCAGCCGTTCAGGGAATCTGAACACTGAAGCTTTCTTT
TRBD1	TRBV9	-	TRBJ1-3	CASSVGGRGWDTIYF	TGTGCCAGCAGCGTGGGGGGCAGGGGGTGGGACACCATATATTTT
-	TRBV2	-	TRBJ2-7	CASRSRGLPSYEQYF	TGTGCCAGCAGGAGCAGGGGTCTTCCGTCCTACGAGCAGTACTTC
TRBD1	TRBV5-1	-	TRBJ2-7	CASSLRGGGIAYEQYF	TGCGCCAGCAGCTTGCGAGGGGGCGGCATAGCCTACGAGCAGTACTTC
TRBD2	TRBV27	-	TRBJ2-1	CASSVAAGGRYNEQFF	TGTGCCAGCAGCGTCGCAGCGGGGGGGCGGTACAATGAGCAGTTCTTC
-	TRBV20-1	few	TRBJ1-2	CSARQNYGYTF	TGCAGTGCTAGACAAAACTATGGCTACACCTTC
TRBD2	TRBV28	-	TRBJ2-7	CASSLDGLAGVGEQYF	TGTGCCAGCAGTTTAGATGGGCTAGCGGGAGTTGGCGAGCAGTACTTC
-	TRBV29-1	-	TRBJ2-6	CSVLRTGASGANVLTF	TGCAGCGTTCTCCGAACAGGAGCCTCTGGGGCCAACGTCCTGACTTTC
TRBD1	TRBV5-5	-	TRBJ1-1	CASSLGQGTGEAFF	TGTGCCAGCAGCTTGGGACAGGGGACAGGTGAAGCTTTCTTT
TRBD1	TRBV7-7	-	TRBJ2-7	CASSLGRGPSYEQYF	TGTGCCAGCAGCTTAGGCAGGGGGCCCTCCTACGAGCAGTACTTC
-	TRBV5-1	-	TRBJ2-7	CASSTGQIYYEQYF	TGCGCCAGCAGCACAGGACAGATCTACTACGAGCAGTACTTC
-	TRBV15	-	TRBJ1-2	CATSRDGGPANYGYTF	TGTGCCACCAGCAGAGATGGGGGCCCAGCTAACTATGGCTACACCTTC
-	TRBV4-1	-	TRBJ1-2	CASSHSIYGYTF	TGCGCCAGCAGCCATTCTATATATGGCTACACCTTC
-	TRBV11-2	once	TRBJ2-7	CASSGGRTPYEQYF	TGTGCCAGCAGCGGGGGCAGGACCCCCTACGAGCAGTACTTC
-	TRBV28	once	TRBJ2-5	CASSLSFMLKQGTETQYF	TGTGCCAGCAGTTTATCATTTATGTTAAAACAGGGAACAGAGACCCAGTACTTC
TRBD2	TRBV9	-	TRBJ2-7	CASSPRGRDYEQYF	TGTGCCAGCAGCCCTCGCGGGAGGGACTACGAGCAGTACTTC
-	TRBV7-9	-	TRBJ1-4	CASTWGLGGGNEKLFF	TGTGCCAGCACCTGGGGATTGGGAGGAGGGAATGAAAAACTGTTTTTT
TRBD2	TRBV25-1	-	TRBJ2-1	CASSLAGGPNEQFF	TGTGCCAGCAGCCTAGCGGGAGGGCCCAATGAGCAGTTCTTC
-	TRBV4-2	-	TRBJ2-7	CASSQDQGGGTSEQYF	TGTGCCAGCAGCCAAGATCAGGGAGGAGGGACGTCCGAGCAGTACTTC
-	TRBV10-1	-	TRBJ1-1	CVLSKFPHTGGGEKNTEAFF	TGCGTTTTAAGTAAGTTTCCTCATACGGGGGGTGGAGAGAAAAACACTGAAGCTTTCTTT
TRBD2	TRBV19	-	TRBJ2-7	CASSRRESSEQYF	TGTGCCAGTAGTCGGCGGGAGTCTAGCGAGCAGTACTTC
-	TRBV6-5	-	TRBJ1-4	CASKPLSATNEKLFF	TGTGCCAGCAAGCCTCTAAGTGCAACTAATGAAAAACTGTTTTTT
-	TRBV10-2	-	TRBJ1-2	CASSESASGYGYTF	TGCGCCAGCAGTGAGTCGGCAAGCGGCTATGGCTACACCTTC
-	TRBV28	-	TRBJ2-7	CASSPLGGFSSYEQYF	TGTGCCAGCAGTCCTCTAGGGGGATTTAGCTCCTACGAGCAGTACTTC
-	TRBV6-5	-	TRBJ1-2	CASSYRGLANYGYTF	TGTGCCAGCAGTTACCGTGGCCTAGCTAACTATGGCTACACCTTC
TRBD1	TRBV30	-	TRBJ1-1	CAWQRQGWSTEAFF	TGTGCCTGGCAGAGACAGGGGTGGTCCACTGAAGCTTTCTTT
-	TRBV27	-	TRBJ2-3	CASSLSIASPPTDTQYF	TGTGCCAGCAGTTTATCGATAGCGAGCCCTCCCACAGATACGCAGTATTTT
-	TRBV4-2	-	TRBJ2-2	CASSHSGTFNTGELFF	TGTGCCAGCAGCCACTCCGGGACATTTAACACCGGGGAGCTGTTTTTT
TRBD1	TRBV4-1	once	TRBJ1-5	CASSQSPDRVGQPQHF	TGCGCCAGCAGCCAGTCCCCTGACAGGGTTGGTCAGCCCCAGCATTTT
TRBD2	TRBV7-8	once	TRBJ2-3	CASSLAPGGGTDTQYF	TGTGCCAGCAGCTTAGCCCCGGGAGGGGGGACAGATACGCAGTATTTT
-	TRBV5-1	-	TRBJ2-5	CASSTDREETQYF	TGCGCCAGCAGTACCGACAGAGAAGAGACCCAGTACTTC